The rows below give T cell receptor beta chains drawn from one sample of a study of blood T cell repertoires in COVID-19. Method: immunoSEQ multiplex PCR; TCRdb's copy keeps in-frame clones and lacks some. The table has some 410,000 clones, roughly 88% seen once. The specimen was PBMCs or T cells enriched from blood (not recorded which). The receptors were sampled from a woman aged 25 to 39 with acute COVID-19. CDR3s include the opening cysteine and the closing phenylalanine or tryptophan. The D gene is left open where the match is weak. Clone size appears in some rows only: once, few, many, or a class for an expanded clone.

d_gene	v_gene	abundance	len	j_gene	CDR3nt	CDR3aa
-	TRBV11-2	-	14	TRBJ1-4	TGTGCCAGCAGCTTAGCGCCGAGGGGGGAAAAACTGTTTTTT	CASSLAPRGEKLFF
-	TRBV15	-	16	TRBJ2-3	TGTGCCACCAGCAGAGTTCTAACTGGTGGCACAGATACGCAGTATTTT	CATSRVLTGGTDTQYF
-	TRBV6-5	-	14	TRBJ1-2	TGTGCCACCTCCCCAGCCGGGACAAGCTATGGCTACACCTTC	CATSPAGTSYGYTF
-	TRBV4-1	-	15	TRBJ1-6	TGCGCCAGCAGCCAAGACCTCTCACGGAATTCACCCCTCCACTTT	CASSQDLSRNSPLHF
TRBD2	TRBV5-1	-	15	TRBJ2-1	TGCGCCAGCAGCGCTCTAGCGGGGGGTTACAATGAGCAGTTCTTC	CASSALAGGYNEQFF
-	TRBV5-6	-	13	TRBJ2-1	TGTGCCAGCAGCTTGCCCGGCTACAATGAGCAGTTCTTC	CASSLPGYNEQFF
-	TRBV20-1	-	10	TRBJ2-5	TGCAGTGCCCTACAAGAGACCCAGTACTTC	CSALQETQYF
-	TRBV19	-	15	TRBJ1-2	TGTGCCAGTAGCCCCTTCGGGGAGGGCGGCTATGGCTACACCTTC	CASSPFGEGGYGYTF
-	TRBV5-1	once	15	TRBJ1-1	TGCGCCAGCAGCTTGTCCCCGGGACAGAACACTGAAGCTTTCTTT	CASSLSPGQNTEAFF
-	TRBV19	-	14	TRBJ2-7	TGTGCCAGTAGCACCTTTACCGGGAACTACGAGCAGTACTTC	CASSTFTGNYEQYF
TRBD1	TRBV3-1/TRBV3-2	-	13	TRBJ1-4	TGTGCCAGCAGCCAAGACTCCTCCAGGGGGATTTTTTTT	CASSQDSSRGIFF
TRBD1	TRBV10-1	-	14	TRBJ2-1	TGCGCCAGCAGTGATGTGACAGGGGGAAATGAGCAGTTCTTC	CASSDVTGGNEQFF
-	TRBV4-1	-	14	TRBJ2-7	TGCGCCAGCAGCCCCCGGACAGTCTCCTACGAGCAGTACTTC	CASSPRTVSYEQYF
-	TRBV9	-	15	TRBJ2-7	TGTGCCAGCAGCGTAGACGAGACAGGCCCCTACGAGCAGTACTTC	CASSVDETGPYEQYF
-	TRBV6-1	-	14	TRBJ1-4	TGTGCCAGCAGTGAAGAACCGCTCGGGGAAAAACTGTTTTTT	CASSEEPLGEKLFF
-	TRBV6-1	-	15	TRBJ1-3	TGTGCCAGCAGTGAAGCAGGTCCAGGGGGAAACACCATATATTTT	CASSEAGPGGNTIYF
TRBD1	TRBV5-1	-	15	TRBJ1-1	TGCGCCAGCAGCTTGGGTTCTACAGGGGCTTTTGAAGCTTTCTTT	CASSLGSTGAFEAFF
-	TRBV18	-	15	TRBJ1-1	TGTGCCAGCTCACCCCTCCAAGGGGCAGACACTGAAGCTTTCTTT	CASSPLQGADTEAFF
-	TRBV9	-	14	TRBJ2-7	TGTGCCAGCAGCGTAGGCAACAGCAACTACGAGCAGTACTTC	CASSVGNSNYEQYF
TRBD2	TRBV7-2	-	15	TRBJ2-7	TGTGCCAGCAGCTTAGGACTAGCGGGGGCCAACGAGCAGTACTTC	CASSLGLAGANEQYF
-	TRBV18	-	14	TRBJ1-5	TGTGCCAGCTCAACAGGGCCCCGAGATCAGCCCCAGCATTTT	CASSTGPRDQPQHF
TRBD1	TRBV5-1	few	18	TRBJ1-6	TGCGCCAGCAGCTTGGCGGGACAGGGAAACAATATGGGATCACCCCTCCACTTT	CASSLAGQGNNMGSPLHF
TRBD2	TRBV6-5	-	15	TRBJ2-7	TGTGCCAGCACCCTAAATTGGGGGGGTTCCTACGAGCAGTACTTC	CASTLNWGGSYEQYF
-	TRBV7-2	-	14	TRBJ2-7	TGTGCCAGCAGCTTAAACAGGTACCCTGGGGAGCAGTACTTC	CASSLNRYPGEQYF
-	TRBV7-2	-	15	TRBJ1-5	TGTGCCAGCAGCTTAGTCAGGGGCGGGAATCAGCCCCAGCATTTT	CASSLVRGGNQPQHF
TRBD2	TRBV2	-	16	TRBJ2-1	TGTGCCAGCAGTGTGGGCAGCGGGGGGCAGTACAATGAGCAGTTCTTC	CASSVGSGGQYNEQFF
-	TRBV6-5	-	14	TRBJ1-1	TGTGCCAGCCTACAGGGATTAACTTATTTTGAAGCTTTCTTT	CASLQGLTYFEAFF
-	TRBV2	few	14	TRBJ2-2	TGTGCCAGCAGTGAGCGGCGCTTCACCGGGGAGCTGTTTTTT	CASSERRFTGELFF
TRBD1	TRBV5-1	-	14	TRBJ1-3	TGCGCCAGCAGCGCCGGGACAGTCGGAGGCACCATATATTTT	CASSAGTVGGTIYF
TRBD1	TRBV7-9	-	13	TRBJ1-2	TGTGCCAGCAGCTGGCAGGGGGACTATGGCTACACCTTC	CASSWQGDYGYTF
-	TRBV30	-	15	TRBJ1-1	TGTGCCTGGAGTAGAGGGGGAACAGGGCGGACTGAAGCTTTCTTT	CAWSRGGTGRTEAFF
TRBD1	TRBV20-1	-	16	TRBJ1-5	TGCAGTGCTAGTGATCCGGGACAGGGGCTCTTTCAGCCCCAGCATTTT	CSASDPGQGLFQPQHF
-	TRBV21-1	-	17	TRBJ2-7	TGTGCCAGCAGCAATTTTGACAGGGCAAGAGGTCCCTACGAGCAGTACTTC	CASSNFDRARGPYEQYF
-	TRBV11-2	-	16	TRBJ1-6	TGTGCCAGCAGCTTAGCCCAGACACCCTATAATTCACCCCTCCACTTT	CASSLAQTPYNSPLHF
-	TRBV27	-	15	TRBJ1-4	TGTGCCAGCAGTACCGGGATAACGGGGGGTGAAAAACTGTTTTTT	CASSTGITGGEKLFF
-	TRBV6-5	once	12	TRBJ2-1	TGTGCCAGCATGAGCGTTAACAATGAGCAGTTCTTC	CASMSVNNEQFF
TRBD1	TRBV2	once	12	TRBJ2-7	TGTGCCAGCGAGAGGGACAGGGGCGAGCAGTACTTC	CASERDRGEQYF
-	TRBV3-1/TRBV3-2	-	16	TRBJ2-2	TGTGCCACCGGGGATTGGGGACTCATGAACACCGGGGAGCTGTTTTTT	CATGDWGLMNTGELFF
-	TRBV5-1	-	15	TRBJ1-2	TGCGCCAGCAGCACTCAGGCAGGGTCGATCTATGGCTACACCTTC	CASSTQAGSIYGYTF
-	TRBV19	-	15	TRBJ2-1	TGTGCCAGTAGTATCCCACAGGGACCGTACAATGAGCAGTTCTTC	CASSIPQGPYNEQFF
TRBD2	TRBV2	-	14	TRBJ2-7	TGTGCCAGCAGTGACCCGGGGGGACCCTACGAGCAGTACTTC	CASSDPGGPYEQYF
TRBD2	TRBV5-5	-	16	TRBJ2-5	TGTGCCAGCAGCTTTCCCGGACTAGCGGGGGCAGAGACCCAGTACTTC	CASSFPGLAGAETQYF